This T cell receptor beta chain emerged from a study of radiotherapy plus CTLA-4 blockade in lung cancer. Trimming cost V 4 bases and J 1 base, with 17 bases left between them. The V gene's germline CDR1 is SGHKS and CDR2 YYEKEE (reference sequence). The CDR3 length is 16 residues. Enrolled patients, whose metastatic non-small-cell lung cancer was chemo-refractory, received focal radiation plus CTLA-4 blockade with ipilimumab. Profiling relied on immunoSEQ multiplex PCR, and the TCRdb table lists in-frame clones only, not all of them. Among about 76,000 clones, 60% to 85% were seen once, and the ten largest hold approximately 22%.

The specimen was peripheral blood, collected from a patient treated with radiotherapy plus ipilimumab. The receptor comes from a human donor with non-small cell lung cancer whose response to radiotherapy plus ipilimumab could not be evaluated. Some clones in this sample may be carry-over from other donors' samples. The V call is TRBV5-5, the J call TRBJ1-2; a weak D match, TRBD1 (6 bases). The CDR3 reads CASSLSGGAGNYGYTF. For the CDR3, the DNA is TGTGCCAGCAGCCTCTCCGGGGGGGCGGGTAACTATGGCTACACCTTC.